This T cell receptor beta chain was recorded in a study of beta chain features in type 1 diabetes. Overall study results and limits: HLA influence on TCRB rearrangement stayed unresolved here.

Investigators reverse transcribed all isolated RNA, so they sequenced expressed TCRB transcripts. Using immunoSEQ multiplex PCR, the repertoire was profiled, and TCRdb retains in-frame clones only, with some absent. The sample holds just over 150,000 clones, approximately 12% seen once. The CDR3 totals 14 residues. Germline V gene lookup returns CDR1 MNHNY and CDR2 SVGAGI (reference sequence). Trimming cost V 5 bases and J 3 bases; bases outside gene matches: 3. A few counts support this clone. Its cognate antigen is unknown. V usage is TRBV6-6 and J usage is TRBJ2-7; 11 bases align to TRBD2. The sequencing sample was made of central memory CD4+ T cells from blood. This sequence was found in a young man in good health. As DNA, the CDR3 is TGTGCCAGCAGTACTAGCGGGGGAGACTACGAGCAGTACTTC. Translating it yields CASSTSGGDYEQYF.